The 17 T cell receptor beta chains in this list originate from one sample, sequenced in a study of blood T cell repertoires in COVID-19. Only in-frame clones appear in the TCRdb table, and some are missing; sequencing was by immunoSEQ multiplex PCR. The sample consists of 170,000 or so clones, about nine tenths of them appearing once. The sequenced material came from peripheral blood. The origin of the receptors is a man aged 18 to 29 who had recovered from COVID-19.

This sequence joins TRBV4-3 and TRBJ2-1, with 10 bases that match TRBD2. This CDR3 has 15 amino acids. Germline assignment: CDR1 LGHNA and CDR2 YSLEER. Trimming cost V 0 bases and J 6 bases; bases outside gene matches: 2. In DNA form, the CDR3 reads TGCGCCAGCAGCCAAGAGGCTAGCGGGAGCAATGAGCAGTTCTTC. It is translated as CASSQEASGSNEQFF.

The DNA of the CDR3 is TGTGCCAGTAGTACGTTCACCAGCACTGAAGCTTTCTTT. It is translated as CASSTFTSTEAFF. The chain employs TRBV19 and TRBJ1-1; no reliable D call. Trimming removed 4 bases from V and 4 bases from J, with 10 bases in between. Germline CDR1 LNHDA, CDR2 SQIVND (reference sequence). The CDR3 totals 13 residues.

The J gene is TRBJ2-7, the V gene TRBV11-2; D is possibly TRBD1 (6 bases). V lost 3 bases and J 7 bases, leaving 10 bases between the germline ends. The V gene's germline CDR1 is SGHAT and CDR2 FQNNGV. This CDR3 contains 12 residues. The CDR3 spells CASSFGQREQYF. CDR3 nucleotide sequence: TGTGCCAGCAGCTTTGGACAGAGGGAGCAGTACTTC. The variable domain in full, completed from reference TRBV11-2 and TRBJ2-7, reads EAGVAQSPRYKIIEKRQSVAFWCNPISGHATLYWYQQILGQGPKLLIQFQNNGVVDDSQLPKDRFSAERLKGVDSTLKIQPAKLEDSAVYLCASSFGQREQYFGPGTRLTVT.

This clone was counted once. The V and J genes are TRBV19 and TRBJ2-1, with 11 positions matching TRBD2. The trim removed 5 bases at V and 5 bases at J, leaving 8 bases unmatched. The CDR3 runs to 16 residues. CDR1 and CDR2 from the germline V gene are LNHDA and SQIVND (reference sequence). In nucleotides, the CDR3 is TGTGCCAGTAGTTGGGTCGGACTAGCGGGCCACAATGAGCAGTTCTTC. It encodes CASSWVGLAGHNEQFF. Full variable domain (remainder filled in from reference TRBV19 and TRBJ2-1): DGGITQSPKYLFRKEGQNVTLSCEQNLNHDAMYWYRQDPGQGLRLIYYSQIVNDFQKGDIAEGYSVSREKKESFPLTVTSAQKNPTAFYLCASSWVGLAGHNEQFFGPGTRLTVL.

As DNA, the CDR3 is TGTGCTAGCGGGAGCACCTACAATGAGCAGTTCTTC. This sequence encodes CASGSTYNEQFF. This sequence joins TRBV25-1 and TRBJ2-1, with 9 bases lining up with TRBD2. CDR1 MGHDK and CDR2 SYGVNS come from the germline V gene. This CDR3 region has 12 residues.

This chain joins TRBV24-1 and TRBJ1-2; 10 positions agree with TRBD1. Per germline, CDR1 KGHDR and CDR2 SFDVKD. J was trimmed by 4 bases and V by 3 bases; bases with no gene match: 4. CDR3 length equals 15 residues. In DNA form, the CDR3 reads TGTGCCACCAGTGATCCGGGACAGGGGTTCTATGGCTACACCTTC. This codes for CATSDPGQGFYGYTF.

J is TRBJ2-5 and V is TRBV5-1, with 8 positions matching TRBD2. With V trimmed by 0 bases and J by 2 bases, 6 bases remained unmatched. This CDR3 comprises 16 residues. Per germline, CDR1 SGHRS and CDR2 YFSETQ. This CDR3 reads CASSLGGLAGQETQYF. As DNA, the CDR3 is TGCGCCAGCAGCTTGGGCGGTTTAGCGGGGCAAGAGACCCAGTACTTC.

This chain connects TRBV5-1 to TRBJ2-6; 9 bases match TRBD1. V lost 5 bases to trimming and J lost 3 bases; unmatched junction nucleotides: 6. The CDR3 is 16 amino acids. Germline-derived CDR1 and CDR2 are SGHRS and YFSETQ. CDR3 sequence reads: CASSTRQGVGANVLTF. The CDR3 DNA reads TGCGCCAGCAGTACCCGACAGGGGGTTGGGGCCAACGTCCTGACTTTC.

The chain carries TRBV7-8 and TRBJ1-1, with D uncertain. The CDR3 totals 12 residues. Trimming took 2 bases from V and 9 from J, leaving 10 bases between them. CDR1 and CDR2 from the germline V gene are SGHVS and FQNEAQ. CDR3 amino acids: CASSLIGSKAFF. The CDR3, as DNA: TGTGCCAGCAGCTTAATTGGGAGCAAAGCTTTCTTT.

V gene TRBV5-1 combines with J gene TRBJ2-7; 10 bases line up with TRBD2. With 4 bases clipped from V and 3 bases from J, the junction kept 13 bases outside the gene matches. This CDR3 spans 17 amino acids. CDR1 SGHRS and CDR2 YFSETQ come from the germline V gene. The CDR3 DNA reads TGCGCCAGCAGCCCGGGGGCCAGCGGGAGGGTTTTCTACGAGCAGTACTTC. Translating gives CASSPGASGRVFYEQYF.

V gene TRBV5-1 combines with J gene TRBJ2-5, with 11 positions matching TRBD2. The CDR3 consists of 16 residues. Germline V gene lookup returns CDR1 SGHRS and CDR2 YFSETQ. The V gene end was trimmed by 2 bases and the J gene end by 5 bases; junction bases not matched to a gene: 8. The CDR3 nucleotides read TGCGCCAGCAGCTTACTGGGAATAGCGGGAGGGGAGACCCAGTACTTC. Translating it yields CASSLLGIAGGETQYF.

The J gene is TRBJ1-2, the V gene TRBV5-1; the D is unclear. The CDR3 sequence is 14 residues long. CDR1 is SGHRS, CDR2 YFSETQ, per germline. With 1 base removed from V and 7 bases from J, the gap between germline ends came to 14 bases. This CDR3 reads CASSLSGDQSGYTF. DNA for the CDR3: TGCGCCAGCAGCTTGAGTGGAGACCAGTCTGGCTACACCTTC. Using reference TRBV5-1 and TRBJ1-2 for the parts outside the CDR3, the full variable domain is KAGVTQTPRYLIKTRGQQVTLSCSPISGHRSVSWYQQTPGQGLQFLFEYFSETQRNKGNFPGRFSGRQFSNSRSEMNVSTLELGDSALYLCASSLSGDQSGYTFGSGTRLTVV.

The chain recombines TRBV5-4 with TRBJ2-3; D uncertain. The germline V gene has CDR1 SGHNT and CDR2 YYREEE (reference sequence). This CDR3 contains 13 residues. With 0 bases removed from V and 3 bases from J, the gap between germline ends came to 5 bases. For the CDR3, the DNA is TGTGCCAGCAGCTTGGAGAGAACAGATACGCAGTATTTT. Translated: CASSLERTDTQYF.

This chain joins TRBV19 and TRBJ2-5, with a tentative D call TRBD1 (6 bases). In germline, CDR1 is LNHDA, CDR2 SQIVND (reference sequence). This CDR3 region has 15 residues. Trimming took 5 bases from V and 4 from J, leaving 17 bases between them. DNA of the CDR3: TGTGCCAGTAGTGTTGACACAGGGAGAGGAGAGACCCAGTACTTC. Translated, it gives CASSVDTGRGETQYF.

V usage is TRBV6-5 and J usage is TRBJ1-1; D call uncertain. The germline V gene encodes CDR1 MNHEY and CDR2 SVGAGI. The CDR3 is made up of 15 amino acids. V lost 0 bases, J lost 1 base, and 9 bases lay in between. CDR3 sequence (DNA): TGTGCCAGCAGTTACTCGAGGGTGGGGAACACTGAAGCTTTCTTT. The encoded protein is CASSYSRVGNTEAFF.

The rearrangement uses TRBV19 and TRBJ2-7, with TRBD2 matching 8 bases. CDR1 is LNHDA and CDR2 is SQIVND in the germline V gene (reference sequence). V lost 3 bases to trimming and J lost 0 bases; unmatched junction nucleotides: 1. The CDR3 covers 14 residues. CDR3 loop: CASSIGGGSYEQYF. Here the CDR3 DNA reads TGTGCCAGTAGTATCGGGGGGGGCTCCTACGAGCAGTACTTC.

V usage is TRBV28 and J usage is TRBJ2-7; TRBD1 matches 9 bases. The CDR3 has 15 amino acids. V lost 4 bases, J lost 12 bases, and 16 bases stayed unmatched. Germline V CDR1 and CDR2: MDHEN, SYDVKM. The CDR3 DNA reads TGTGCCAGCAGTTCGCCTGGGACAGGGAAAATGGTAGGGTACTTC. This codes for CASSSPGTGKMVGYF. Full variable domain (missing parts from reference TRBV28 and TRBJ2-7): DVKVTQSSRYLVKRTGEKVFLECVQDMDHENMFWYRQDPGLGLRLIYFSYDVKMKEKGDIPEGYSVSREKKERFSLILESASTNQTSMYLCASSSPGTGKMVGYFGPGTRLTVT.